This T cell receptor (beta chain) was profiled in a study of cytotoxic CD8 clonotypes in ibrutinib-treated CLL. Sequencing was performed with immunoSEQ multiplex PCR; in TCRdb, only in-frame clones are kept and a portion is missing. The sample yields around 310,000 clones, 80% seen once. V was cut by 0 bases and J by 3 bases, with 18 bases left in between. This CDR3 has 17 residues. Germline V CDR1 and CDR2: KGHSH, LQKENI. The study, taken as a whole, reports: Samples from sustained-remission and progressing patients were taken at different times. Public clonotypes occurred uncommonly; on treatment, they contracted or remained stable. Clonality showed a rise at ibrutinib response that reversed toward baseline at progression. Patients had baseline clonality above age-matched healthy donors, and this clonality moved with circulating CD8+ T-cell counts.

As for this clone: Its cognate antigen is unknown.

This receptor was obtained from a human donor with chronic lymphocytic leukemia. V is TRBV18 and J is TRBJ2-7; D ambiguous. Sequencing used PBMCs, obtained before ibrutinib treatment. CDR3 nucleotides: TGTGCCAGCTCACCACCGGGCTCAAGAAGGATGGGCTACGAGCAGTACTTC. Amino acids: CASSPPGSRRMGYEQYF.